A single sample gave rise to the 29 T cell receptor beta chains below, sequenced in a study of CD4 T cells in relation to SARS-CoV-2 and coronaviruses. Their antigens remain unidentified. Unexposed donor CD4+ T cells date from about 2011-2018, before the COVID-19 pandemic. After roughly ten days of culture, CD4+ T cells were isolated. Assay: immunoSEQ multiplex PCR; the TCRdb copy retains only in-frame clones and omits some. In the table there are under 25,000 clones, 75% to 80% of which are singletons. Sequenced input: CD4+ T cells from PBMCs, cultured in vitro. The receptor source for this set is a human donor in good health.

This clone turned up a few times. The chain combines TRBV19 with TRBJ2-2, with 13 bases identical to TRBD2. The ends lost 6 bases at V and 1 base at J; junction bases unmatched: 2. This CDR3 has 16 amino acids. Germline V gene data show CDR1 as LNHDA and CDR2 as SQIVND (reference sequence). The CDR3 region is CASSGTSGMNTGELFF. The CDR3 nucleotides are TGTGCCAGTAGCGGGACTAGCGGGATGAACACCGGGGAGCTGTTTTTT. The whole variable domain, filled in from reference TRBV19 and TRBJ2-2, reads DGGITQSPKYLFRKEGQNVTLSCEQNLNHDAMYWYRQDPGQGLRLIYYSQIVNDFQKGDIAEGYSVSREKKESFPLTVTSAQKNPTAFYLCASSGTSGMNTGELFFGEGSRLTVL.

This clone was seen a few times. The V and J genes are TRBV30 and TRBJ2-1, with a tentative D call TRBD2 (6 bases). The CDR3 consists of 14 residues. Germline values: CDR1 GTSNPN, CDR2 SVGIG (reference sequence). The V end lost 2 bases, the J end lost 4 bases, and 12 bases lay between the germline ends. This CDR3 reads CAWSLGRDYNEQFF. CDR3 sequence (DNA): TGTGCCTGGAGTCTCGGGCGGGATTACAATGAGCAGTTCTTC.

V usage is TRBV6-5 and J usage is TRBJ1-1; TRBD1 matches 8 bases. Germline CDR1 reads MNHEY; CDR2 reads SVGAGI. CDR3 length equals 13 residues. The V segment lost 7 bases and the J segment 4 bases; nucleotides outside the gene matches: 5. The CDR3 loop is CASKDRARTEAFF. In nucleotides, the CDR3 is TGTGCCAGCAAGGACAGGGCGCGCACTGAAGCTTTCTTT.

V usage is TRBV25-1 and J usage is TRBJ1-6, with D possibly being TRBD1 (5 bases). Between the trimmed V and J ends, which lost 3 bases and 4 bases, there was a span of 13 bases. This CDR3 comprises 16 residues. Germline CDR1 is MGHDK and CDR2 is SYGVNS. The CDR3 spells CASSDLRDRYNSPLHF. The CDR3 nucleotides are TGTGCCAGCAGTGACCTCCGGGACCGGTATAATTCACCCCTCCACTTT.

The chain combines TRBV27 with TRBJ2-6; unclear D gene. Germline V gene data show CDR1 as MNHEY and CDR2 as SMNVEV (reference sequence). This CDR3 has 16 amino acids. The V end was cut by 5 bases, the J end by 0 bases, with 11 bases between. For the CDR3, the DNA is TGTGCCAGCAGTCCCAGACCCAACTCTGGGGCCAACGTCCTGACTTTC. This encodes CASSPRPNSGANVLTF.

CDR3: CASSPRDRRPGYEQYF. The DNA for the CDR3 is TGTGCCAGCAGCCCCCGGGACAGGCGGCCTGGCTACGAGCAGTACTTC. The chain is built from TRBV5-5 and TRBJ2-7, with TRBD1 identical over 8 bases. Per the germline V gene, CDR1 is SGHKS and CDR2 is YYEKEE (reference sequence). J gave up 3 bases and V 4 bases, and 12 bases lay outside the gene matches. The CDR3 length is 16 residues.

This rearrangement joins TRBV27 to TRBJ1-2; unclear D gene. Germline V CDR1 and CDR2: MNHEY, SMNVEV (reference sequence). The CDR3 runs 14 residues. Trimming cost V 2 bases and J 2 bases, with 9 bases left between them. This chain's CDR3 is CASSLRRTNYGYTF. Written as DNA, the CDR3 is TGTGCCAGCAGTTTAAGACGGACGAACTATGGCTACACCTTC.

The chain links TRBV4-1 to TRBJ1-6, with D unclear. The CDR3 contains 19 residues. The V and J ends lost 2 bases and 0 bases respectively, with 17 bases between them. Per the germline V gene, CDR1 is MGHRA and CDR2 is YSYEKL. This chain's CDR3 is CASSQYWLQPSSYNSPLHF. CDR3 in DNA: TGCGCCAGCAGCCAATACTGGTTACAACCGAGCTCCTATAATTCACCCCTCCACTTT.

V and J are TRBV10-3 and TRBJ1-3, with unresolved D. Germline V gene data show CDR1 as ENHRY and CDR2 as SYGVKD. The V end was cut by 0 bases, the J end by 0 bases, with 6 bases between. This CDR3 region has 15 residues. The CDR3 sequence: CAISESAVSGNTIYF. CDR3 bases: TGTGCCATCAGTGAGTCGGCAGTCTCTGGAAACACCATATATTTT.

This chain connects TRBV28 to TRBJ2-1; tentative D call: TRBD2 (6 bases). This CDR3 comprises 15 residues. Deletions cut 8 bases from V and 0 bases from J, with 14 bases between. CDR1 is MDHEN and CDR2 is SYDVKM in the germline V gene. CDR3 protein: CASSPPGVSYNEQFF. The CDR3 nucleotides read TGTGCCAGCTCCCCGCCGGGGGTCTCCTACAATGAGCAGTTCTTC.

The chain joins TRBV3-1 (or the pseudogene TRBV3-2) to TRBJ1-3, with TRBD1 as a possible D gene (5 bases). The V and J ends lost 4 bases and 2 bases respectively, with 9 bases between them. CDR3 length: 14 residues. Germline assignment: CDR1 LGHDT and CDR2 YNNKEL (reference sequence). Written as DNA, the CDR3 is TGTGCCAGCAGCCTAGGGACGGCTGGAAACACCATATATTTT. Residues: CASSLGTAGNTIYF.

The gene calls are TRBV12-3 or TRBV12-4 and TRBJ1-1; D not resolved. The CDR3 has 12 residues. V was pared by 3 bases and J by 6 bases, with 8 bases between. In nucleotides, the CDR3 is TGTGCCAGCAGTTTTTTCCCACCTGAAGCTTTCTTT. Translation: CASSFFPPEAFF.

The gene calls are TRBV5-4 and TRBJ2-2, with no clear D. The CDR3 consists of 14 residues. CDR1 SGHNT and CDR2 YYREEE come from the germline V gene (reference sequence). Trimming took off 0 bases at V and 5 bases at J, with 8 bases between the two ends. The CDR3 here is CASSLGVSTGELFF. The DNA for the CDR3 is TGTGCCAGCAGCTTGGGCGTCTCGACCGGGGAGCTGTTTTTT.

This chain joins TRBV12-3 or TRBV12-4 and TRBJ2-7; 11 nucleotides match TRBD2. Trimming took 3 bases from V and 6 from J; bases not matched to a gene: 1. This CDR3 has 13 residues. Here the CDR3 DNA reads TGTGCCAGCAGTTTTGGGACTAGCGGCGAGCAGTACTTC. Protein: CASSFGTSGEQYF.

The V gene is TRBV5-4, the J gene TRBJ1-3; 9 bases align to TRBD1. Germline V gives CDR1 SGHNT, CDR2 YYREEE (reference sequence). The CDR3 contains 15 residues. V shed 4 bases and J 4 bases; nucleotides not matched to a gene: 6. Here the CDR3 DNA reads TGTGCCAGCAGCAATACAGGGGGCGCAGGAAACACCATATATTTT. This codes for CASSNTGGAGNTIYF.

This chain uses TRBV11-2 with TRBJ1-1, with 11 bases identical to TRBD1. The CDR3 has 15 residues. Per germline, CDR1 SGHAT and CDR2 FQNNGV. Losses at the gene ends were 5 bases for V and 1 base for J; bases not matched to a gene: 3. Here the CDR3 reads CASSLGQGANTEAFF. CDR3 sequence (DNA): TGTGCCAGCAGCCTAGGACAGGGGGCGAACACTGAAGCTTTCTTT. Filled out from reference TRBV11-2 and TRBJ1-1, the complete variable domain reads EAGVAQSPRYKIIEKRQSVAFWCNPISGHATLYWYQQILGQGPKLLIQFQNNGVVDDSQLPKDRFSAERLKGVDSTLKIQPAKLEDSAVYLCASSLGQGANTEAFFGQGTRLTVV.

The V gene is TRBV10-1, the J gene TRBJ2-3; D gene ambiguous. The CDR3 is 13 amino acids. Germline V gives CDR1 WNHNN, CDR2 SYGVQD (reference sequence). V was cut by 2 bases and J by 3 bases, with 6 bases left in between. The CDR3 DNA sequence: TGCGCCAGCAGTGAGAGTCCTACAGATACGCAGTATTTT. Amino acid sequence: CASSESPTDTQYF.

A single count supports this clone. This chain uses TRBV10-1 with TRBJ2-2; 8 bases are shared with TRBD2. With V trimmed by 10 bases and J by 6 bases, 10 bases remained unmatched. The CDR3 extends over 14 amino acids. CDR1 is WNHNN, CDR2 SYGVQD, per germline (reference sequence). CDR3 nucleotide sequence: TGCGCCACTCGACCGGGAGGGGAAGCCGGGGAGCTGTTTTTT. This gives the protein CATRPGGEAGELFF.

The chain recombines TRBV6-5 with TRBJ1-4, with 10 bases matching TRBD1. The length of the CDR3 is 14 residues. The V gene end was trimmed by 6 bases and the J gene end by 8 bases; junction bases not matched to a gene: 6. The germline CDR1 and CDR2 sequences are MNHEY and SVGAGI. CDR3 amino acids: CASRRDRGYEKLFF. CDR3 in DNA: TGTGCCAGCAGGCGGGACAGGGGCTACGAAAAACTGTTTTTT.

There are a few counts of this clone. This chain connects TRBV28 to TRBJ1-5; possible D gene TRBD1, 5 bases. V was pared by 3 bases and J by 6 bases, with 15 bases between. The CDR3 has 15 residues. Germline V gene data show CDR1 as MDHEN and CDR2 as SYDVKM. CDR3 bases: TGTGCCAGCAGTTTCGGTAGGGGCTGGGGTCAGCCCCAGCATTTT. Protein: CASSFGRGWGQPQHF.

The chain combines TRBV6-5 with TRBJ1-2, with a tentative D call TRBD1 (5 bases). This CDR3 spans 13 amino acids. Germline V gene sequence: CDR1 MNHEY, CDR2 SVGAGI. Trimming pared 6 bases from V and 2 bases from J, leaving 10 bases between. CDR3 sequence: CASSPTVNYGYTF. Written as DNA, the CDR3 is TGTGCCAGCAGCCCGACAGTCAACTATGGCTACACCTTC.

V and J are TRBV2 and TRBJ1-2, with a weak D call TRBD1 (5 bases). This CDR3 region has 13 residues. Trimming shortened V by 3 bases and J by 4 bases, and 9 bases separated the two germline ends. Germline V gives CDR1 SNHLY, CDR2 FYNNEI. CDR3 loop: CASSERGGYGYTF. CDR3 nucleotides: TGTGCCAGCAGTGAGCGGGGCGGCTATGGCTACACCTTC.

V gene TRBV3-1 (or the pseudogene TRBV3-2) combines with J gene TRBJ1-1; unclear D gene. The CDR3 has 11 amino acids. With 5 bases removed from V and 3 bases from J, the gap between germline ends came to 4 bases. CDR1 and CDR2 from the germline V gene are LGHDT and YNNKEL (reference sequence). CDR3 in amino acids: CASSIHTEAFF. CDR3 bases: TGTGCCAGCAGCATCCACACTGAAGCTTTCTTT.

The chain is built from TRBV30 and TRBJ1-6; D is unclear. The CDR3 extends over 15 amino acids. Trimming removed 2 bases from V and 9 bases from J, with 17 bases in between. From germline, CDR1 is GTSNPN and CDR2 SVGIG (reference sequence). The CDR3 sequence: CAWSPPGGWLSPLHF. DNA for the CDR3: TGTGCCTGGAGTCCCCCCGGAGGCTGGCTTTCACCCCTCCACTTT.

This clone appeared a single time. V is TRBV9 and J is TRBJ2-7; no definite D call. Germline V gene data show CDR1 as SGDLS and CDR2 as YYNGEE. V was pared by 0 bases and J by 5 bases, with 3 bases between. This CDR3 comprises 11 residues. The CDR3 spells CASSVDHEQYF. In DNA, the CDR3 is TGTGCCAGCAGCGTAGACCACGAGCAGTACTTC.

This chain uses TRBV6-4 with TRBJ2-3, with D possibly TRBD1 on 5 matching bases. CDR1 is MRHNA and CDR2 is SNTAGT in the germline V gene. The CDR3 spans 13 residues. Trimming took off 5 bases at V and 6 bases at J, with 12 bases between the two ends. The CDR3 loop reads CASSQGHVDTQYF. The DNA for the CDR3 is TGTGCCAGCAGTCAGGGCCACGTCGATACGCAGTATTTT.

The chain links TRBV5-1 to TRBJ2-1, with 11 bases that match TRBD2. This CDR3 region has 15 residues. Germline V gives CDR1 SGHRS, CDR2 YFSETQ. The trim removed 2 bases at V and 9 bases at J, leaving 7 bases unmatched. The CDR3 sequence: CASSFVTSGSTEQFF. The CDR3, as DNA: TGCGCCAGCAGCTTTGTCACTAGCGGGAGTACTGAGCAGTTCTTC.

The chain combines TRBV9 with TRBJ2-2; D possibly corresponds to TRBD2 (5 bases). Germline V lookup: CDR1 SGDLS, CDR2 YYNGEE. This CDR3 has 15 residues. V lost 3 bases and J lost 4, with 13 bases in between. CDR3 nucleotides: TGTGCCAGCAGCGCCCTACCGACTATCACCGGGGAGCTGTTTTTT. This codes for CASSALPTITGELFF.

In its sample, this clone was seen once. This chain connects TRBV2 to TRBJ1-3; 8 nucleotides agree with TRBD1. The CDR3 consists of 16 residues. V shed 0 bases, J shed 3 bases, and the junction held 4 bases outside the gene matches. The germline V gene encodes CDR1 SNHLY and CDR2 FYNNEI. The CDR3 DNA follows: TGTGCCAGCAGTGAAGCCACAGGGGGTTTTGGAAACACCATATATTTT. Translating gives CASSEATGGFGNTIYF.